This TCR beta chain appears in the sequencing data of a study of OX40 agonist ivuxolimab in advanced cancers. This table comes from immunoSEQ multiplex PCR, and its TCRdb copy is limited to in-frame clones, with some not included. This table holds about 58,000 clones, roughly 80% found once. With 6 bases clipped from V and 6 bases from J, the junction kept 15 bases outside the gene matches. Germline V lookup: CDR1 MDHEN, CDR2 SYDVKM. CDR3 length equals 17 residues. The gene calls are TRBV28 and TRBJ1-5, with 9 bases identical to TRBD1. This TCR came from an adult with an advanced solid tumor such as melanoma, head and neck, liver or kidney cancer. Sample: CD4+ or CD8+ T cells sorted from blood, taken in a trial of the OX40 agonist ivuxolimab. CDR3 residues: CASSHAGTGTLGQPQHF. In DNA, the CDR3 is TGTGCCAGCAGCCACGCCGGGACAGGGACCCTTGGTCAGCCCCAGCATTTT.